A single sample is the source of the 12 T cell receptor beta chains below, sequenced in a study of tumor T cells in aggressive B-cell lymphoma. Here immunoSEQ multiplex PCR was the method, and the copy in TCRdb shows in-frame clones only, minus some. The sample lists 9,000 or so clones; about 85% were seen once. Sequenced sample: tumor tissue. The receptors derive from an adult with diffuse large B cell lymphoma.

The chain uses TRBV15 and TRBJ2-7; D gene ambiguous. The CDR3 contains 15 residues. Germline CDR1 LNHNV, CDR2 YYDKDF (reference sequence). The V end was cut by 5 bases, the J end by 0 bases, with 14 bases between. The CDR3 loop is CATSPQTSSSYEQYF. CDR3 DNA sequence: TGTGCCACCAGCCCCCAGACATCGAGCTCCTACGAGCAGTACTTC. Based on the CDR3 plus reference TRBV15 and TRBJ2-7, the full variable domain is DAMVIQNPRYQVTQFGKPVTLSCSQTLNHNVMYWYQQKSSQAPKLLFHYYDKDFNNEADTPDNFQSRRPNTSFCFLDIRSPGLGDTAMYLCATSPQTSSSYEQYFGPGTRLTVT.

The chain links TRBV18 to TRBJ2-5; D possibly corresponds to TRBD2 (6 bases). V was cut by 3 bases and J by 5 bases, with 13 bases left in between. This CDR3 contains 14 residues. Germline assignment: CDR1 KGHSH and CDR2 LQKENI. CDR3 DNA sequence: TGTGCCAGCTCACCGTCTGGGGGGTCGGAGACCCAGTACTTC. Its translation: CASSPSGGSETQYF.

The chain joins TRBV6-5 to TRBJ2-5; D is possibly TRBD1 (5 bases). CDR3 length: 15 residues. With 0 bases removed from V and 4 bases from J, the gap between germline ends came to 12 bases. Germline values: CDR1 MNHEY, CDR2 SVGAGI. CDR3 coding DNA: TGTGCCAGCAGTTACTCTCGCCAGGGTGGAGAGACCCAGTACTTC. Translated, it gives CASSYSRQGGETQYF.

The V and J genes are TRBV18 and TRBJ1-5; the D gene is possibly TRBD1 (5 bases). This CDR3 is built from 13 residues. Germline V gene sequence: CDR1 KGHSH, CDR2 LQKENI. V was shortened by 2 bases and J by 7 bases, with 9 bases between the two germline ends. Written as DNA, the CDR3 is TGTGCCAGCTCACCAGGAGGGGAACAGCCCCAGCATTTT. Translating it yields CASSPGGEQPQHF.

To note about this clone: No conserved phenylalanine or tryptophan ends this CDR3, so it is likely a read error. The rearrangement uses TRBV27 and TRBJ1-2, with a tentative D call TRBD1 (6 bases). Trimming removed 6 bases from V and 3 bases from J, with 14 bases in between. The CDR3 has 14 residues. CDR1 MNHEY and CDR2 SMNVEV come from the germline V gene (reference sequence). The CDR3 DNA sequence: TGTGCCAGCAGCCCTGGACAGCCCTACTATGGCTACACCCTC. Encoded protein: CASSPGQPYYGYTL.

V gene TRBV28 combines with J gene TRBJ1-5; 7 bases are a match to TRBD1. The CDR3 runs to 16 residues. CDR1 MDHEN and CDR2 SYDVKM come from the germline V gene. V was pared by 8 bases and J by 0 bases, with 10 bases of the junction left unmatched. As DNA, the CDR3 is TGTGCCAGCGGCCGGGACAGATACTATAGCAATCAGCCCCAGCATTTT. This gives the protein CASGRDRYYSNQPQHF.

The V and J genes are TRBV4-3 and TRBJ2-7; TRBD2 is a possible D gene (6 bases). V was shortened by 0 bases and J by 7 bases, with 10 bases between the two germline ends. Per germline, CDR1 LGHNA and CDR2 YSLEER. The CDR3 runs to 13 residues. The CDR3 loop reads CASSQDVGREQYF. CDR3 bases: TGCGCCAGCAGCCAAGATGTGGGGAGGGAGCAGTACTTC.

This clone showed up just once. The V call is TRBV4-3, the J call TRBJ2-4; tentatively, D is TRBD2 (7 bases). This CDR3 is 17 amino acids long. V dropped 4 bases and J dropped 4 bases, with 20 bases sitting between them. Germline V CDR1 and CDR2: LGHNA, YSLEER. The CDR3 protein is CASSRAWGRGIKNIQYF. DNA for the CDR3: TGCGCCAGCAGCCGGGCGTGGGGGCGGGGGATAAAAAACATTCAGTACTTC.

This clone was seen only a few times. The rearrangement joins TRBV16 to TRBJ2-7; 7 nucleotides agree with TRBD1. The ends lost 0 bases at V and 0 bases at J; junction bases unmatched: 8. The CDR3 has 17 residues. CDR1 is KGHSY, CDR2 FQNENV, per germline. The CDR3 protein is CASSQSPGQVGSYEQYF. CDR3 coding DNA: TGTGCCAGCAGCCAATCCCCTGGACAGGTGGGCTCCTACGAGCAGTACTTC. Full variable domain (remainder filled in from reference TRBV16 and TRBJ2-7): GEEVAQTPKHLVRGEGQKAKLYCAPIKGHSYVFWYQQVLKNEFKFLISFQNENVFDETGMPKERFSAKCLPNSPCSLEIQATKLEDSAVYFCASSQSPGQVGSYEQYFGPGTRLTVT.

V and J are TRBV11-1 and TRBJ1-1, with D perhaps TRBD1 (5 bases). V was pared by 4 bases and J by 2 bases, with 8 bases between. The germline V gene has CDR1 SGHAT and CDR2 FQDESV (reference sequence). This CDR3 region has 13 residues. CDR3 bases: TGTGCCAGCAGCTCCCAGGGTAACACTGAAGCTTTCTTT. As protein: CASSSQGNTEAFF.

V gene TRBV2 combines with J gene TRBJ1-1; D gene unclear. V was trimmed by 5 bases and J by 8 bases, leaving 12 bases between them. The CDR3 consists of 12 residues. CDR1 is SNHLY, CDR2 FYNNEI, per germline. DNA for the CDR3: TGTGCCAGCAGTACTGGAGGGAGGGAAGCTTTCTTT. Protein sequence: CASSTGGREAFF. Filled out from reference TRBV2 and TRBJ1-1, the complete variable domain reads EPEVTQTPSHQVTQMGQEVILRCVPISNHLYFYWYRQILGQKVEFLVSFYNNEISEKSEIFDDQFSVERPDGSNFTLKIRSTKLEDSAMYFCASSTGGREAFFGQGTRLTVV.

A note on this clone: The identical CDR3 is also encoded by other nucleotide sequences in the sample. This CDR3 is CASSLQGEVYEQYF. The CDR3 DNA sequence: TGCGCCAGCAGCTTGCAGGGGGAGGTTTACGAGCAGTACTTC. J is TRBJ2-7 and V is TRBV5-1; D may be TRBD1 (7 bases). Trimming removed 1 base from V and 4 bases from J, with 12 bases in between. Germline loops: CDR1 SGHRS, CDR2 YFSETQ. This CDR3 is 14 amino acids long.